The 9 T cell receptor beta chains in this list originate from one sample, sequenced in a study of blood T cell repertoires in COVID-19. Libraries were prepared by immunoSEQ multiplex PCR; TCRdb keeps only in-frame clonotypes and omits some of them. The table shows approximately 190,000 clones, with over 75% occurring only once. Input material: peripheral blood. The receptor source for this set is a woman aged 40 to 50 who had recovered from COVID-19.

The chain combines TRBV19 with TRBJ2-6; maybe TRBD1 (6 bases). V lost 0 bases to trimming and J lost 1 base, with 19 bases between them. This CDR3 contains 20 residues. Germline V gene data show CDR1 as LNHDA and CDR2 as SQIVND (reference sequence). The DNA of the CDR3 is TGTGCCAGTAGTATAGATATACCCTTTGGGGGCCCGTCTGGGGCCAACGTCCTGACTTTC. The encoded protein is CASSIDIPFGGPSGANVLTF.

This chain links TRBV25-1 with TRBJ2-1, with D possibly TRBD2 on 5 matching bases. The CDR3 consists of 14 residues. Trimming cost V 5 bases and J 3 bases, with 11 bases left between them. The V gene's germline CDR1 is MGHDK and CDR2 SYGVNS. DNA for the CDR3: TGTGCCAGCAGTCTCGGGGAGCTCTACAATGAGCAGTTCTTC. This gives the protein CASSLGELYNEQFF. Drawing the rest from reference TRBV25-1 and TRBJ2-1, the complete variable domain is EADIYQTPRYLVIGTGKKITLECSQTMGHDKMYWYQQDPGMELHLIHYSYGVNSTEKGDLSSESTVSRIRTEHFPLTLESARPSHTSQYLCASSLGELYNEQFFGPGTRLTVL.

V is TRBV5-1 and J is TRBJ2-7; 10 nucleotides align to TRBD2. V trimming: 4 bases; J trimming: 3 bases; junction bases outside the gene matches: 4. CDR3 size: 14 residues. Germline-derived CDR1 and CDR2 are SGHRS and YFSETQ. The CDR3 nucleotides are TGCGCCAGCAGCCCGGGACTAGCGCTCTACGAGCAGTACTTC. Translating it yields CASSPGLALYEQYF.

The chain has TRBV27 and TRBJ2-7, with a weak D call TRBD1 (7 bases). V lost 4 bases and J 2 bases, leaving 12 bases between the germline ends. The germline CDR1 and CDR2 sequences are MNHEY and SMNVEV (reference sequence). The length of the CDR3 is 14 residues. As DNA, the CDR3 is TGTGCCAGCAGTTGGCAGGGGGGAACCTACGAGCAGTACTTC. It translates to CASSWQGGTYEQYF.

V usage is TRBV11-2 and J usage is TRBJ1-5; D is undetermined. CDR1 is SGHAT and CDR2 is FQNNGV in the germline V gene. The CDR3 sequence is 14 residues long. Trimming cost V 2 bases and J 7 bases, with 12 bases left between them. The CDR3 reads CASSLSLSGQPQHF. The CDR3 nucleotides read TGTGCCAGCAGCTTAAGTTTGTCAGGCCAGCCCCAGCATTTT. Together with reference TRBV11-2 and TRBJ1-5, the CDR3 gives the full variable domain: EAGVAQSPRYKIIEKRQSVAFWCNPISGHATLYWYQQILGQGPKLLIQFQNNGVVDDSQLPKDRFSAERLKGVDSTLKIQPAKLEDSAVYLCASSLSLSGQPQHFGDGTRLSIL.

The chain employs TRBV28 and TRBJ1-2; D perhaps matches TRBD1 (6 bases). This CDR3 region has 16 residues. The germline CDR1 and CDR2 sequences are MDHEN and SYDVKM. The ends were cut back, 4 bases at V and 0 bases at J, with 15 bases in the middle. CDR3 nucleotides: TGTGCCAGCAGTTCCTACCGGGACACCCCTAACTATGGCTACACCTTC. It is translated as CASSSYRDTPNYGYTF.

This clone was seen only a few times. The chain links TRBV19 to TRBJ1-6, with TRBD1 matching over 7 bases. V lost 4 bases to trimming and J lost 7 bases; unmatched junction nucleotides: 4. CDR3 length: 14 amino acids. Per germline, CDR1 LNHDA and CDR2 SQIVND (reference sequence). CDR3 in amino acids: CASSTDRVNSPLHF. CDR3 DNA: TGTGCCAGTAGTACAGACAGGGTGAATTCACCCCTCCACTTT.

The chain carries TRBV27 and TRBJ2-7; 7 positions agree with TRBD1. Trimming took 5 bases from V and 5 from J; bases not matched to a gene: 9. The germline CDR1 and CDR2 sequences are MNHEY and SMNVEV (reference sequence). This CDR3 contains 14 residues. CDR3 in amino acids: CASSTLTGRHEQYF. CDR3 coding DNA: TGTGCCAGCAGTACCTTGACAGGGCGGCACGAGCAGTACTTC.

This sequence joins TRBV5-6 and TRBJ2-7; D is possibly TRBD2 (6 bases). The germline CDR1 and CDR2 sequences are SGHDT and YYEEEE. Trimming left V 1 base short and J 3 bases short, with 11 bases between. The CDR3 spans 14 residues. Here the CDR3 DNA reads TGTGCCAGCAGCTTGCAACTAGCTGGCTACGAGCAGTACTTC. Translation gives CASSLQLAGYEQYF.